One T cell receptor (beta chain) is described in this entry. Which antigen it targets is not known. There are no base qualities to consult, and no much larger clone falls within one base. The record originates from a study of blood T cell repertoires in COVID-19 (dated by TCRdb to about 2020). Concerning the study at large: Samples from collaborators originated in the United States, Italy and Spain and spanned both the acute and convalescent phases of COVID-19. The prospective study material was composed of cDNA or gDNA derived from T cells, B-cell-depleted T cells, or PBMCs. Subjects who had been exposed to COVID-19, were actively infected with it, or had recovered from it provided the deeply sampled blood TCRbeta repertoires that made up the dataset. The repertoires were released in a freely available public database meant as a resource for research on the immune response to SARS-CoV-2. The samples were drawn from two sources: the first 160 participants of the ongoing ImmuneRACE study, and about 1,300 subjects contributed by 6 global collaborators. Sample metadata almost always included a de-identified subject ID, COVID-19 status, age in years and sex. Where available, HLA class I and class II types were obtained from metadata supplied by the sample provider rather than from assay-based typing. The full study reports these points: How much clinical and demographic metadata was included differed by source and by participant, and the metadata was provided uncurated.

TCRbeta CDR3 regions were amplified from genomic DNA by means of the immunoSEQ Assay, a bias-controlled multiplex PCR. Per the original workflow: The number of nucleated cells in each sample was estimated by amplification of reference gene primers within the assay. Sequence reads were collapsed and filtered to measure the absolute abundance of every unique TCRbeta CDR3 rearrangement. For each sample, productive Simpson clonality was calculated as the square root of Simpson's diversity index across productive rearrangements. This is the immuneACCESS table as TCRdb keeps it, with only in-frame sequences that have V and J called. A part of the clones is gone; compared with another copy, unresolved V genes explain less than half, and the rest is unexplained. V and J calls and clone size are as listed in that table; D and trimming were resolved from the DNA. This sample lists approximately 230,000 clones; 86% were detected once. The ten largest clones take up 2% to 2.5% of the sample.

Samples from volunteer blood donors who had recovered from COVID-19 were contributed by a second Seattle source. Each collaborating institution followed its own protocols to collect whole blood in K2EDTA tubes. Collaborator samples were shipped for TCRbeta analysis as frozen whole blood, isolated PBMCs, or DNA extracted from either sample type. This receptor was identified in a man younger than 40 who had recovered from COVID-19. The sequenced sample was peripheral blood.

The CDR3 loop reads CASSTDRDNQPQHF. The nucleotide sequence is TGTGCCAGCAGCACGGACAGGGATAATCAGCCCCAGCATTTT. The sequence links TRBV2 to TRBJ1-5, and 8 junction bases match TRBD1. CDR1 SNHLY and CDR2 FYNNEI are derived from the germline V gene. V is cut back by 6 bases and J by 4 bases, with 5 bases in the junction unmatched. The CDR3 runs 14 residues from the cysteine to the phenylalanine. The retained sequence is limited to the CDR3, 42 bases, with the frame set at the first base. Here the CDR3 is joined to the reference TRBV2 and TRBJ1-5 genes, and the full variable domain is: EPEVTQTPSHQVTQMGQEVILRCVPISNHLYFYWYRQILGQKVEFLVSFYNNEISEKSEIFDDQFSVERPDGSNFTLKIRSTKLEDSAMYFCASSTDRDNQPQHFGDGTRLSIL.